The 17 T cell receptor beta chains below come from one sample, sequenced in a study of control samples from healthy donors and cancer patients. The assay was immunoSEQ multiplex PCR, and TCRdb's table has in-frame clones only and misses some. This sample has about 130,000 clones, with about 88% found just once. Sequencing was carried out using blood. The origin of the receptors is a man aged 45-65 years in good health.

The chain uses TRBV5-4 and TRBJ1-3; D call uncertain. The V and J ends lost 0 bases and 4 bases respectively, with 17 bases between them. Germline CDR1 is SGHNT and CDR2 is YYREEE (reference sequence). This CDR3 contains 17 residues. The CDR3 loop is CASSLGGGQGYGNTIYF. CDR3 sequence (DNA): TGTGCCAGCAGCTTGGGAGGCGGCCAAGGGTACGGAAACACCATATATTTT.

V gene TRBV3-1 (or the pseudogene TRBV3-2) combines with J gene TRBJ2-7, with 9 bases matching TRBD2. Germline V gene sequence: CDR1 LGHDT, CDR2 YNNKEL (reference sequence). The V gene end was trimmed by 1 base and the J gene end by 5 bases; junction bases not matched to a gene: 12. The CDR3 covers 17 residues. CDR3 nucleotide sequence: TGTGCCAGCAGCCAAGCCCCGTGGCGGGAGGGCCGTCACGAGCAGTACTTC. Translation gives CASSQAPWREGRHEQYF.

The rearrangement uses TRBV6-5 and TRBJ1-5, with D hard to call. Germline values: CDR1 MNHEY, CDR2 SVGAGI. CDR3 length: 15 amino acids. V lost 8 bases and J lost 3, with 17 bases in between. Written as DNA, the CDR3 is TGTGCCAGCCCTTCGCCGGGCAGGCTCAATCAGCCCCAGCATTTT. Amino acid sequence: CASPSPGRLNQPQHF.

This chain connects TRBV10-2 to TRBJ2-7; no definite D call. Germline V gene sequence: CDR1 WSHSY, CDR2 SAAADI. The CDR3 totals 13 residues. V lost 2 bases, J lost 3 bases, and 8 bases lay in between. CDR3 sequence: CASSEASVYEQYF. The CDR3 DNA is TGCGCCAGCAGTGAGGCCTCCGTCTACGAGCAGTACTTC.

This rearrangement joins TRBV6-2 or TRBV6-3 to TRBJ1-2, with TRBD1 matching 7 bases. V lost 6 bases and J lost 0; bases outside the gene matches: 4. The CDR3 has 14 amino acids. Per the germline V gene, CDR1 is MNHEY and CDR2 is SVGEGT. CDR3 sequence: CASSFGTANYGYTF. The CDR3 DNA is TGTGCCAGCAGCTTCGGGACAGCTAACTATGGCTACACCTTC.

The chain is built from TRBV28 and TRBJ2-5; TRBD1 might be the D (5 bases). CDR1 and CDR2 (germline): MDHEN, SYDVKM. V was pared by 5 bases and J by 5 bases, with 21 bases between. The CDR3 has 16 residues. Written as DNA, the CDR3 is TGTGCCAGCAGTGCCAGTAGAGATCGGACAATGGAGACCCAGTACTTC. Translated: CASSASRDRTMETQYF.

DNA for the CDR3: TGTGCCAGCGGCGACAGGTACCAAGAGACCCAGTACTTC. It yields the protein CASGDRYQETQYF. The V gene is TRBV27, the J gene TRBJ2-5; D is perhaps TRBD1 (6 bases). Germline loops: CDR1 MNHEY, CDR2 SMNVEV (reference sequence). This CDR3 is built from 13 residues. Trimming shortened V by 8 bases and J by 0 bases, and 10 bases separated the two germline ends.

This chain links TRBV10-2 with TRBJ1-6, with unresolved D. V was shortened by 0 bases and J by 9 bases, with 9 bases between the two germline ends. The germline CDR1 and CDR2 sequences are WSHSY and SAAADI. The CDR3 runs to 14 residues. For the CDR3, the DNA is TGCGCCAGCAGTGAGTCGACCGGAGGTTCACCCCTCCACTTT. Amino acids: CASSESTGGSPLHF.

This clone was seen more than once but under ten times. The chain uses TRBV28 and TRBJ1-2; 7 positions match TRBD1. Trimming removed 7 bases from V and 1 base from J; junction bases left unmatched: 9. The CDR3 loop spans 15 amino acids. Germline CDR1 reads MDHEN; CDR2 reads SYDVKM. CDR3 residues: CASTPGQVNNYGYTF. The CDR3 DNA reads TGTGCCAGCACTCCCGGACAGGTGAATAACTATGGCTACACCTTC.

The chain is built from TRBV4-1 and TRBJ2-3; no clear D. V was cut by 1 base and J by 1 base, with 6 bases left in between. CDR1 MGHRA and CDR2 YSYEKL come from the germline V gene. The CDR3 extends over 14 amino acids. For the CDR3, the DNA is TGCGCCAGCAGCCAAGTCGAGGGCACAGATACGCAGTATTTT. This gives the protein CASSQVEGTDTQYF.

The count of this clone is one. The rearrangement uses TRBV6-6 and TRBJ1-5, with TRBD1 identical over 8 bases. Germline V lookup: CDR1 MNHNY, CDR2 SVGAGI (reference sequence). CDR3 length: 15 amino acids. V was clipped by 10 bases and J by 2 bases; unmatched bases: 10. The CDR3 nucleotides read TGTGCCACAGGACAGGGCTTTTCGGGCAATCAGCCCCAGCATTTT. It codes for CATGQGFSGNQPQHF.

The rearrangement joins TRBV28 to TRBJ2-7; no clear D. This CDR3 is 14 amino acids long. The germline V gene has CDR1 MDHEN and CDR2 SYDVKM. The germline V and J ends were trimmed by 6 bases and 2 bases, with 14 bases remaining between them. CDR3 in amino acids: CASREYRHPYEQYF. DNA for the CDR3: TGTGCCAGCAGGGAGTATAGACATCCCTACGAGCAGTACTTC.

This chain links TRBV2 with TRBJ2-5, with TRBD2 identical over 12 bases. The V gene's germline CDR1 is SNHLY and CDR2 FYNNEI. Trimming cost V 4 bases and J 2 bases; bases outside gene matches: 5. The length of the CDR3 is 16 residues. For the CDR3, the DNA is TGTGCCAGCAGTGGAGGCCTAGCGGGGGGGCAAGAGACCCAGTACTTC. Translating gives CASSGGLAGGQETQYF.

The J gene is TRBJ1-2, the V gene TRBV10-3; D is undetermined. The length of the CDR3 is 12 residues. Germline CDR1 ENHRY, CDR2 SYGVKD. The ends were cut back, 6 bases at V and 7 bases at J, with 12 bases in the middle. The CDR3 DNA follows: TGTGCCATCAGGACGGTAATCGGTGGCTACACCTTC. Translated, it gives CAIRTVIGGYTF.

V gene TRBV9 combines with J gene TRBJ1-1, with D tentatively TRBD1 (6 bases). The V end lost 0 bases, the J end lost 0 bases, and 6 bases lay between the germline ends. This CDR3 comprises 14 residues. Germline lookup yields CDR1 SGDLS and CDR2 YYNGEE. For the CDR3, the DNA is TGTGCCAGCAGCGTAGGGGACATGAACACTGAAGCTTTCTTT. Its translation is CASSVGDMNTEAFF.

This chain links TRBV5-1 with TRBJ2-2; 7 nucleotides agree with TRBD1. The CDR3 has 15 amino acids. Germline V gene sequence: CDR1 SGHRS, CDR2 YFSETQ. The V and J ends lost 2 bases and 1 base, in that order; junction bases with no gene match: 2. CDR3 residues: CASSFGTENTGELFF. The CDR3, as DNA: TGCGCCAGCAGCTTCGGGACAGAGAACACCGGGGAGCTGTTTTTT. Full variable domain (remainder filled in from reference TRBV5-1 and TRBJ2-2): KAGVTQTPRYLIKTRGQQVTLSCSPISGHRSVSWYQQTPGQGLQFLFEYFSETQRNKGNFPGRFSGRQFSNSRSEMNVSTLELGDSALYLCASSFGTENTGELFFGEGSRLTVL.

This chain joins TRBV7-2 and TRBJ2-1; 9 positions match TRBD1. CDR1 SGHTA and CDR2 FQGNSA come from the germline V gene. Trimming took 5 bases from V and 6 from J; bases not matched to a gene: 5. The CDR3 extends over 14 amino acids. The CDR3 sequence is CASSRDREGNEQFF. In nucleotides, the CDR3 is TGTGCCAGCAGCAGGGACAGGGAAGGCAATGAGCAGTTCTTC.